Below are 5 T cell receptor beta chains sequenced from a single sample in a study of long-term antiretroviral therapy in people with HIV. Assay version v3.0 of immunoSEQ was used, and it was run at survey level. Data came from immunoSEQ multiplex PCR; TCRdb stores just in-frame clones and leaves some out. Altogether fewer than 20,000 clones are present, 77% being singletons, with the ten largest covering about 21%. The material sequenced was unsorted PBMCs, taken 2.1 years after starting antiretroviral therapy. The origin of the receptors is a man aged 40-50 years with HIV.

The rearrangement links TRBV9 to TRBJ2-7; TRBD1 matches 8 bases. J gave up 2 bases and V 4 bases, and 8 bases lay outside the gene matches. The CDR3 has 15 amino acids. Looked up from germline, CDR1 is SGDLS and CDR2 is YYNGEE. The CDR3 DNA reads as TGTGCCAGCAGCTCCAGGACAGGGCCTGCCTACGAGCAGTACTTC. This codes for CASSSRTGPAYEQYF.

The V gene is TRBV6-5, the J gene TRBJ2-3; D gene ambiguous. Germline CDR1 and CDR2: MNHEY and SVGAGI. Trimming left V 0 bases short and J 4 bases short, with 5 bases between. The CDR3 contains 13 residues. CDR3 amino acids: CASSYSRSDTQYF. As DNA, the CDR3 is TGTGCCAGCAGTTACTCGCGGTCAGATACGCAGTATTTT.

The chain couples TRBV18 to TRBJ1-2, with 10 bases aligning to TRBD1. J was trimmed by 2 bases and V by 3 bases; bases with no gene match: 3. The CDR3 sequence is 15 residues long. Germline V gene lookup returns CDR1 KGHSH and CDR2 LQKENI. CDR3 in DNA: TGTGCCAGCTCACCCGGGACAGGGGACAACTATGGCTACACCTTC. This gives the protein CASSPGTGDNYGYTF.

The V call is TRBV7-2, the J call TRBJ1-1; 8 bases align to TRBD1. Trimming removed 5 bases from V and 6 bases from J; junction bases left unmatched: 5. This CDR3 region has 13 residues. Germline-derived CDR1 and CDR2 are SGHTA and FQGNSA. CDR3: CASSKTGAPEAFF. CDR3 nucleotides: TGTGCCAGCAGCAAGACAGGGGCCCCTGAAGCTTTCTTT. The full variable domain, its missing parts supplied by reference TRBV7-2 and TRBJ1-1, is GAGVSQSPSNKVTEKGKDVELRCDPISGHTALYWYRQSLGQGLEFLIYFQGNSAPDKSGLPSDRFSAERTGGSVSTLTIQRTQQEDSAVYLCASSKTGAPEAFFGQGTRLTVV.

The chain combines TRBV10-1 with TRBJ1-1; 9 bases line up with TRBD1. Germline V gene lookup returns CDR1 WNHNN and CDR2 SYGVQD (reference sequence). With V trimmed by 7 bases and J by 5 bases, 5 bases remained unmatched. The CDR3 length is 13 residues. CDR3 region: CASTDDRGTEAFF. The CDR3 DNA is TGCGCCAGCACCGACGACAGGGGGACTGAAGCTTTCTTT.